Below, 9 T cell receptor beta chains from the same sample are listed, as sequenced in a study of T cell clonotyping in hematopoietic cell transplantation. Measured with immunoSEQ multiplex PCR; TCRdb has only the in-frame clones, and not every one. The sample has thousands of clones, roughly nine tenths seen once; the top ten hold 4.2%. The source was peripheral blood mononuclear cells, collected at the time of graft-versus-host disease after allogeneic stem cell transplant. The source of these receptors is a male patient aged 55-69 years who had an allogeneic stem cell transplant from a related donor, so the T cells may come from the graft donor. Some clones in this sample may be carry-over from other donors' samples.

This sequence joins TRBV11-2 and TRBJ2-5; either TRBD1 or TRBD2 may fit D (5 bases each). Looked up from germline, CDR1 is SGHAT and CDR2 is FQNNGV. Trimming removed 5 bases from V and 2 bases from J, with 15 bases in between. This CDR3 has 15 amino acids. CDR3 sequence: CASSITGTSQETQYF. CDR3 DNA: TGTGCCAGCAGCATCACCGGGACGTCACAAGAGACCCAGTACTTC.

The rearrangement links TRBV4-1 to TRBJ2-2; 10 bases line up with TRBD2. This CDR3 is 16 amino acids long. CDR1 and CDR2 (germline): MGHRA, YSYEKL. V trimming: 4 bases; J trimming: 9 bases; junction bases outside the gene matches: 11. Here the CDR3 DNA reads TGCGCCAGCAGCCCCTTCGCCAGCGGGGGGGCTCGGGAGCTGTTTTTT. Translation gives CASSPFASGGARELFF.

The chain employs TRBV7-9 and TRBJ1-1, with unresolved D. V was clipped by 6 bases and J by 8 bases, with 13 bases between them. Germline CDR1 SEHNR, CDR2 FQNEAQ (reference sequence). The CDR3 consists of 12 residues. The DNA for the CDR3 is TGTGCCAGCAGTCCCCGGGCAGCCGAAGCTTTCTTT. It codes for CASSPRAAEAFF.

This clone showed up just once. The V gene is TRBV7-8, the J gene TRBJ2-1, with D tentatively TRBD2 (7 bases). Trimming took 5 bases from V and 3 from J, leaving 14 bases between them. This CDR3 region has 15 residues. Germline V gene sequence: CDR1 SGHVS, CDR2 FQNEAQ. The CDR3 DNA is TGTGCCAGCAGCCTGTCGGGGGGCAACTACAATGAGCAGTTCTTC. Amino acid sequence: CASSLSGGNYNEQFF.

The chain couples TRBV4-1 to TRBJ1-4, with D perhaps matching TRBD1 (6 bases). This CDR3 is 17 amino acids long. Trimming took off 1 base at V and 4 bases at J, with 16 bases between the two ends. Germline CDR1 MGHRA, CDR2 YSYEKL. The DNA for the CDR3 is TGCGCCAGCAGCCAAGCAGGGGCAGGGAGGGGTAATGAAAAACTGTTTTTT. This gives the protein CASSQAGAGRGNEKLFF.

This chain uses TRBV4-2 with TRBJ2-7, with a tentative D call TRBD1 (6 bases). CDR1 and CDR2 from the germline V gene are LGHNA and YNFKEQ. This CDR3 has 15 residues. V lost 5 bases and J lost 0, with 14 bases in between. The CDR3 DNA sequence: TGTGCCAGCAGCAGGCAGGGGCGTAGCTCCTACGAGCAGTACTTC. Translating it yields CASSRQGRSSYEQYF.

The J gene is TRBJ2-5, the V gene TRBV7-9, with a possible D match to TRBD1 (6 bases). Germline CDR1 SEHNR, CDR2 FQNEAQ (reference sequence). This CDR3 has 14 amino acids. Deletions cut 1 base from V and 4 bases from J, with 10 bases between. The CDR3 bases are TGTGCCAGCAGCTTAGTGGGGGCAGGAGAGACCCAGTACTTC. It specifies CASSLVGAGETQYF.

The rearrangement uses TRBV6-5 and TRBJ2-2, with D possibly matching TRBD1 (5 bases). From germline, CDR1 is MNHEY and CDR2 SVGAGI. The CDR3 extends over 16 amino acids. Deletions cut 2 bases from V and 2 bases from J, with 12 bases between. The CDR3 DNA reads as TGTGCCAGCAGTTACGGTCAGGGCGTTAACACCGGGGAGCTGTTTTTT. Amino acid sequence: CASSYGQGVNTGELFF.

This clone showed up just a few times. This sequence joins TRBV4-1 and TRBJ2-7; D gene unclear. The germline V gene encodes CDR1 MGHRA and CDR2 YSYEKL. V gave up 4 bases and J gave up 3 bases, with 10 bases separating them. The CDR3 has 13 amino acids. CDR3 DNA sequence: TGCGCCAGCAGCCCCGTCACATACTACGAGCAGTACTTC. It yields the protein CASSPVTYYEQYF.